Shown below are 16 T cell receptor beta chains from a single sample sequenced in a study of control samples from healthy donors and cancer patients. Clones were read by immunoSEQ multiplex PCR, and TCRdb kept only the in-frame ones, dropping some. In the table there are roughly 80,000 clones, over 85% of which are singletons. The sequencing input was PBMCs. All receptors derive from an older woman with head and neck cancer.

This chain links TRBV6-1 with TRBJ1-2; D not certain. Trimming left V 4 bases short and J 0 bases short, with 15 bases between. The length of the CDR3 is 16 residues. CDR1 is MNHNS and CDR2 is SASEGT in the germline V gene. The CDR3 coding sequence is TGTGCCAGCAGTGCCACTAGGAGATCCGCTAACTATGGCTACACCTTC. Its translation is CASSATRRSANYGYTF.

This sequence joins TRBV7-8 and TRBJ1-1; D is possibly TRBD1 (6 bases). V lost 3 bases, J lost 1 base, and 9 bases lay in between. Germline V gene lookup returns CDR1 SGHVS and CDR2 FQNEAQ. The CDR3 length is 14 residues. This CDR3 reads CASSLGHPNTEAFF. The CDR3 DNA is TGTGCCAGCAGCTTGGGACACCCGAACACTGAAGCTTTCTTT.

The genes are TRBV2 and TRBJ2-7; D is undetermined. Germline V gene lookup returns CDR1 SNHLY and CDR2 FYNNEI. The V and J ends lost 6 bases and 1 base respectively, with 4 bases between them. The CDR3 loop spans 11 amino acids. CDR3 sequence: CASRWSYEQYF. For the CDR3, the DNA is TGTGCCAGCAGATGGTCCTACGAGCAGTACTTC.

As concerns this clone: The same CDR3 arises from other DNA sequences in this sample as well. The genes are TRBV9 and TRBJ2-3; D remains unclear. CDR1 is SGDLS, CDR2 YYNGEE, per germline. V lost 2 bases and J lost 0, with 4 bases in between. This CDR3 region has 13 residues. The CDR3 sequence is CASSVGSTDTQYF. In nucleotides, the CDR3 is TGTGCCAGCAGCGTCGGGAGCACAGATACGCAGTATTTT.

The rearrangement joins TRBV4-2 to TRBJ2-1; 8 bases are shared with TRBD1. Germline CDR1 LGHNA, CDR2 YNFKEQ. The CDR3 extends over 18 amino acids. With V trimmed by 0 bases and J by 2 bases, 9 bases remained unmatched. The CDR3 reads CASSQEKGDRLTYNEQFF. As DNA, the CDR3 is TGTGCCAGCAGCCAAGAGAAGGGGGACAGGCTCACCTACAATGAGCAGTTCTTC.

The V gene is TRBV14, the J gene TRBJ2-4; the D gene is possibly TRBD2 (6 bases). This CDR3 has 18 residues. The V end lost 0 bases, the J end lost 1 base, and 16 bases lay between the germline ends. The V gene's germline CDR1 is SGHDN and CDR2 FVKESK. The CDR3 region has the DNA TGTGCCAGCAGCCAAGATTCGGCGGGGCTGGGGGCCAAAAACATTCAGTACTTC. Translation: CASSQDSAGLGAKNIQYF.

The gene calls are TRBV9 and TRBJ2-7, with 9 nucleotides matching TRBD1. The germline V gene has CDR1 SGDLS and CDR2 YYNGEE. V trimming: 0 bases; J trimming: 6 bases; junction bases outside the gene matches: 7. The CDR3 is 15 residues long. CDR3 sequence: CASSVATGGRGEQYF. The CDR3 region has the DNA TGTGCCAGCAGCGTAGCGACAGGGGGGAGGGGCGAGCAGTACTTC.

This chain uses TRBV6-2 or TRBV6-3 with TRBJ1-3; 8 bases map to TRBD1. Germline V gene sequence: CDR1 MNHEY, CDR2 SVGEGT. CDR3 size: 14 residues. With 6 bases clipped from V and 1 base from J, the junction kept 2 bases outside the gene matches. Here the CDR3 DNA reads TGTGCCAGCAGCCGGACAGGGTCTGGAAACACCATATATTTT. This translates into CASSRTGSGNTIYF.

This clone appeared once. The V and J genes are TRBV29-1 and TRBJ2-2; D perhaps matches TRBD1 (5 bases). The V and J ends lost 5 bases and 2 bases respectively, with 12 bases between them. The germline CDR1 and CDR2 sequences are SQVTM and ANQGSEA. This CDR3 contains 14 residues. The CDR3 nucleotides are TGCAGCGTTTCCATAGGGGCCAACACCGGGGAGCTGTTTTTT. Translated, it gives CSVSIGANTGELFF.

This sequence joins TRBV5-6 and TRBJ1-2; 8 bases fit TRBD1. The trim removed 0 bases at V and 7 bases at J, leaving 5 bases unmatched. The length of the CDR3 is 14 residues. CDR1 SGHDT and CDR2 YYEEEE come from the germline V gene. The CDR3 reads CASSLDQGAGGYTF. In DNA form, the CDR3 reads TGTGCCAGCAGCTTGGATCAGGGGGCTGGTGGCTACACCTTC.

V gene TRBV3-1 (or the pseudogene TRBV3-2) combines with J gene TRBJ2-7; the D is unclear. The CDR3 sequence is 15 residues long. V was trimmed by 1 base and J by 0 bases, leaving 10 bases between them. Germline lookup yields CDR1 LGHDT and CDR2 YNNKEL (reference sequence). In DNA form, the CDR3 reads TGTGCCAGCAGCCAAGGGGCGGAGAGCTCCTACGAGCAGTACTTC. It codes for CASSQGAESSYEQYF.

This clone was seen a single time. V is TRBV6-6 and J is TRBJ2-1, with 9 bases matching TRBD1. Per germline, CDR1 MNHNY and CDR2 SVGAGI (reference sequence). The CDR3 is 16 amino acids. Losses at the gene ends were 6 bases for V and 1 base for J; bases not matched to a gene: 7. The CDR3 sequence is CASSQGGTGSYNEQFF. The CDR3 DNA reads TGTGCCAGCAGCCAAGGGGGGACAGGGTCCTACAATGAGCAGTTCTTC.

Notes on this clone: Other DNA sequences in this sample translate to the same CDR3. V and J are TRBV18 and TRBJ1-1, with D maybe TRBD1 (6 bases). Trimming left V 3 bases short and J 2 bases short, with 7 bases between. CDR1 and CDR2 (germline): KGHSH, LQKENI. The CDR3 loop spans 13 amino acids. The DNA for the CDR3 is TGTGCCAGCTCACCGGGACAAAACACTGAAGCTTTCTTT. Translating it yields CASSPGQNTEAFF.

The CDR3 nucleotides read TGTGCCAGCAGCTTTCCCGGGACAGGCCGTTACGAGCAGTACTTC. It codes for CASSFPGTGRYEQYF. The chain couples TRBV5-4 to TRBJ2-7, with TRBD1 matching over 8 bases. The ends lost 2 bases at V and 4 bases at J; junction bases unmatched: 8. Germline V gene lookup returns CDR1 SGHNT and CDR2 YYREEE (reference sequence). This CDR3 has 15 amino acids.

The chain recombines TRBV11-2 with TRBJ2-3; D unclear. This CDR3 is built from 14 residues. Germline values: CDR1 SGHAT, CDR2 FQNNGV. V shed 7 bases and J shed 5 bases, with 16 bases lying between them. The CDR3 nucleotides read TGTGCCAGCACTCTAAACTATCAAGTAGATACGCAGTATTTT. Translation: CASTLNYQVDTQYF.

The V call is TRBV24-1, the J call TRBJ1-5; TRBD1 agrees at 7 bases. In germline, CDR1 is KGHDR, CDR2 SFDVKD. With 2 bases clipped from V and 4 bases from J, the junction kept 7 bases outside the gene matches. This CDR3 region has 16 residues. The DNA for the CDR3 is TGTGCCACCAGTGATTCCCGACAGGGTACAAATCAGCCCCAGCATTTT. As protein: CATSDSRQGTNQPQHF.